These 14 T cell receptor beta chains share one sample of origin, sequenced in a study of blood T cell repertoires in COVID-19. Profiled with immunoSEQ multiplex PCR; TCRdb holds only in-frame clones, not every one. The sample lists about 110,000 clones, about 85% occurring once. The sequenced sample was peripheral blood. The source of these receptors is a human donor in a cohort sampled during active COVID-19.

The chain carries TRBV5-1 and TRBJ1-6, with D uncertain. Trimming shortened V by 4 bases and J by 6 bases, and 17 bases separated the two germline ends. Germline values: CDR1 SGHRS, CDR2 YFSETQ. The CDR3 runs to 16 residues. The CDR3 protein is CASSPISGIGNSPLHF. The CDR3 DNA follows: TGCGCCAGCAGCCCAATTTCGGGGATAGGTAATTCACCCCTCCACTTT.

Here the CDR3 reads CASRQTGGFTGELFF. Written as DNA, the CDR3 is TGTGCCAGCAGGCAGACAGGGGGCTTCACCGGGGAGCTGTTTTTT. The chain links TRBV6-5 to TRBJ2-2, with 10 bases matching TRBD1. V lost 6 bases to trimming and J lost 4 bases; unmatched junction nucleotides: 5. The CDR3 sequence is 15 residues long. Germline V CDR1 and CDR2: MNHEY, SVGAGI.

The chain recombines TRBV3-1 (or the pseudogene TRBV3-2) with TRBJ1-2; TRBD1 might be the D (5 bases). The CDR3 contains 14 residues. Between the trimmed V and J ends, which lost 4 bases and 7 bases, there was a span of 16 bases. Looked up from germline, CDR1 is LGHDT and CDR2 is YNNKEL (reference sequence). The CDR3 sequence: CASSRGVGAVGYTF. Written as DNA, the CDR3 is TGTGCCAGCAGCCGGGGGGTAGGGGCGGTTGGCTACACCTTC.

J is TRBJ2-2 and V is TRBV4-1; TRBD2 aligns across 8 bases. CDR3 size: 14 residues. The germline CDR1 and CDR2 sequences are MGHRA and YSYEKL. After removal of 1 base from V and 6 bases from J, the junction contained 1 base not matched to a gene. The CDR3 is CASSQGTSPGELFF. In DNA form, the CDR3 reads TGCGCCAGCAGCCAAGGGACTAGCCCCGGGGAGCTGTTTTTT.

V usage is TRBV6-1 and J usage is TRBJ1-2, with D unresolved. With 3 bases removed from V and 8 bases from J, the gap between germline ends came to 10 bases. This CDR3 region has 12 residues. CDR1 is MNHNS and CDR2 is SASEGT in the germline V gene. The CDR3 bases are TGTGCCAGCAGTGAGACTCGAGGGGGCTACACCTTC. Its translation: CASSETRGGYTF.

This clone has just a few counts. This chain joins TRBV4-2 and TRBJ2-2; 12 bases are shared with TRBD1. The V gene end was trimmed by 7 bases and the J gene end by 4 bases; junction bases not matched to a gene: 13. Per the germline V gene, CDR1 is LGHNA and CDR2 is YNFKEQ. The CDR3 extends over 18 amino acids. The CDR3 nucleotides are TGTGCCAGCACCTCCGGGACAGGGGGCCGGCGGGCCACCGGGGAGCTGTTTTTT. Translation gives CASTSGTGGRRATGELFF.

The V gene is TRBV19, the J gene TRBJ1-2, with 7 bases identical to TRBD1. The germline CDR1 and CDR2 sequences are LNHDA and SQIVND (reference sequence). J gave up 3 bases and V 3 bases, and 7 bases lay outside the gene matches. The CDR3 is made up of 15 amino acids. The CDR3: CASSIPDRVHYGYTF. The CDR3, as DNA: TGTGCCAGTAGTATTCCTGACAGGGTCCACTATGGCTACACCTTC.

The rearrangement uses TRBV30 and TRBJ1-6, with 7 nucleotides matching TRBD1. This CDR3 region has 15 residues. Unmatched junction bases numbered 10, after V lost 2 bases and J lost 9 bases. Germline CDR1 and CDR2: GTSNPN and SVGIG (reference sequence). In DNA, the CDR3 is TGTGCCTGGAGTAGGGTAGGGGGCGCGACTTCACCCCTCCACTTT. It yields the protein CAWSRVGGATSPLHF.

The chain carries TRBV19 and TRBJ1-3; D remains unclear. Trimming removed 2 bases at V and 0 bases at J, with 11 bases between. Looked up from germline, CDR1 is LNHDA and CDR2 is SQIVND (reference sequence). The CDR3 loop spans 16 amino acids. The CDR3 DNA sequence: TGTGCCAGTAGTATACGGTCCGGGAGCTCTGGAAACACCATATATTTT. This sequence encodes CASSIRSGSSGNTIYF.

The rearrangement uses TRBV5-6 and TRBJ1-1; D gene uncertain. Germline CDR1 and CDR2: SGHDT and YYEEEE. Trimming pared 6 bases from V and 0 bases from J, leaving 6 bases between. The CDR3 totals 12 residues. The CDR3 DNA is TGTGCCAGCACGGTAATGAACACTGAAGCTTTCTTT. This gives the protein CASTVMNTEAFF.

This chain connects TRBV27 to TRBJ2-1; TRBD2 matches at 8 bases. Germline V CDR1 and CDR2: MNHEY, SMNVEV (reference sequence). V was clipped by 0 bases and J by 4 bases; unmatched bases: 5. There are 16 residues in the CDR3. DNA for the CDR3: TGTGCCAGCAGTTTATCTGGCGGGACTAGATACAATGAGCAGTTCTTC. Amino acids: CASSLSGGTRYNEQFF.

This chain joins TRBV24-1 and TRBJ2-2; 14 bases agree with TRBD2. There are 20 residues in the CDR3. Germline V gene sequence: CDR1 KGHDR, CDR2 SFDVKD. Unmatched junction bases numbered 18, after V lost 5 bases and J lost 8 bases. The CDR3 region is CATSAVFETSGRAFSGELFF. DNA of the CDR3: TGTGCCACCAGTGCCGTTTTCGAGACTAGCGGGAGGGCTTTTTCTGGGGAGCTGTTTTTT.

The chain uses TRBV11-3 and TRBJ2-1, with TRBD2 identical over 8 bases. After removal of 8 bases from V and 4 bases from J, the junction contained 7 bases not matched to a gene. Germline values: CDR1 SGHNT, CDR2 YENEEA. The CDR3 spans 14 residues. In nucleotides, the CDR3 is TGTGCCAGCTCGGGGGGGAAAGTATACAATGAGCAGTTCTTC. It specifies CASSGGKVYNEQFF.

This clone was counted once. The chain couples TRBV24-1 to TRBJ2-7, with 8 positions matching TRBD1. With V trimmed by 4 bases and J by 5 bases, 9 bases remained unmatched. The CDR3 contains 15 residues. The germline V gene has CDR1 KGHDR and CDR2 SFDVKD. The CDR3 DNA reads as TGTGCCACCAGTGAAACGACAGGGGACCTCAACGAGCAGTACTTC. Translation gives CATSETTGDLNEQYF.